This TCR beta chain came from a study of radiotherapy plus CTLA-4 blockade in lung cancer. As to this clone: Its specificity is unknown.

The study, taken as a whole, reports: According to reports, early shifts in blood T cell clones, alongside interferon-beta, forecast response most accurately.

The data were produced by immunoSEQ multiplex PCR, yet TCRdb's version contains in-frame clones alone and is incomplete. The repertoire holds about 97,000 clones, with approximately 75% as singletons. Germline V gene data show CDR1 as SGHAT and CDR2 as FQNNGV. CDR3 size: 11 residues. V shed 5 bases and J shed 8 bases, with 9 bases lying between them. The sequence was collected from a human donor with non-small cell lung cancer who had a partial response to radiotherapy plus ipilimumab. Some clones in this sample may be carry-over from other donors' samples. This specimen consisted of peripheral blood, obtained from a patient treated with radiotherapy plus ipilimumab. The chain recombines TRBV11-2 with TRBJ1-1, with a possible D match to TRBD1 (5 bases). This chain's CDR3 is CASSPDREAFF. The CDR3 DNA reads as TGTGCCAGCAGCCCCGACAGAGAAGCTTTCTTT.